Each of the 10 T cell receptor beta chains below was sequenced from the same sample in a study of RUNX1 and TCR beta rearrangement in T-cell leukemia. The sequenced amplicons covered TCR beta DJ as well as VDJ rearrangements. Via MiXCR, TCRdb re-called the PCR reads, giving one row per CDR3 protein. The sample lists 650 to 850 distinct CDR3 sequences, 25% to 35% seen once, with roughly two fifths in the top ten. The sequencing sample was made of blood. These receptors came from a male donor with T-cell acute lymphoblastic leukemia.

By sample share, this clonotype is large. The chain couples TRBV20-1 to TRBJ2-7, with a tentative D call TRBD2 (6 bases). In germline, CDR1 is DFQATT, CDR2 SNEGSKA (reference sequence). There are 16 residues in the CDR3. V lost 0 bases and J lost 0, with 15 bases in between. The CDR3 region is CSARDQRRDFSYEQYF. In nucleotides, the CDR3 is TGCAGTGCTAGAGATCAACGCCGGGACTTCTCCTACGAGCAGTACTTC.

The chain has TRBV5-1 and TRBJ2-2, with D tentatively TRBD2 (5 bases). V lost 0 bases to trimming and J lost 7 bases, with 10 bases between them. Germline V gives CDR1 SGHRS, CDR2 YFSETQ. The CDR3 covers 14 residues. This CDR3 is CASSLDTRGGELFF. The CDR3 DNA reads TGCGCCAGCAGCTTGGATACTCGGGGCGGGGAGCTGTTTTTT.

The rearrangement uses TRBV20-1 and TRBJ1-1; D gene uncertain. This CDR3 has 13 residues. With 4 bases removed from V and 7 bases from J, the gap between germline ends came to 16 bases. Looked up from germline, CDR1 is DFQATT and CDR2 is SNEGSKA (reference sequence). CDR3 amino acids: CSATGAWGNEAFF. The CDR3 DNA is TGCAGTGCTACCGGAGCGTGGGGTAATGAAGCTTTCTTT.

The rearrangement joins TRBV6-2 or TRBV6-3 to TRBJ2-7; D not resolved. In germline, CDR1 is MNHEY, CDR2 SVGEGT. V was cut by 0 bases and J by 12 bases, with 9 bases left in between. CDR3 size: 11 residues. CDR3: CASSYSTSAYF. DNA of the CDR3: TGTGCCAGCAGTTACTCGACTTCGGCGTACTTC.

This clonotype is classed as medium-sized. CDR3 amino acids: CASSHRPSSGIRRGEQFF. DNA for the CDR3: TGTGCCAGCAGCCACCGGCCCTCTAGCGGGATAAGAAGGGGTGAGCAGTTCTTC. The chain links TRBV6-2 or TRBV6-3 to TRBJ2-1; 9 nucleotides match TRBD2. The germline V gene has CDR1 MNHEY and CDR2 SVGEGT. Unmatched junction bases numbered 21, after V lost 6 bases and J lost 9 bases. The CDR3 runs 18 residues.

To note about this clonotype: The germline gene is not matched at one end of the junction; a read error may be the cause. CDR3 sequence (DNA): TGTGCCAGCGGTCAAGGACAGGGTAACACCGGGGAGCTGTTTTTT. This gives the protein CASGQGQGNTGELFF. The chain uses TRBV5-1 and TRBJ2-2, with TRBD1 matching 8 bases. There are 15 residues in the CDR3. CDR1 SGHRS and CDR2 YFSETQ come from the germline V gene.

V gene TRBV20-1 combines with J gene TRBJ2-7, with D possibly TRBD1 on 6 matching bases. This CDR3 has 10 amino acids. Trimming cost V 5 bases and J 8 bases, with 10 bases left between them. From germline, CDR1 is DFQATT and CDR2 SNEGSKA (reference sequence). In nucleotides, the CDR3 is TGCAGTGCTTATACAGGGAAGCAGTACTTC. Its protein product is CSAYTGKQYF.

This clonotype is termed large (0.1 to 1%). The genes are TRBV7-8 and TRBJ2-2, with 8 bases lining up with TRBD2. CDR1 and CDR2 from the germline V gene are SGHVS and FQNEAQ. The CDR3 spans 15 residues. V dropped 1 base and J dropped 3; count of bases not matched to a gene: 1. The CDR3 sequence is CASSLGTSHTGELFF. Written as DNA, the CDR3 is TGTGCCAGCAGCTTAGGGACTAGCCACACCGGGGAGCTGTTTTTT.

The chain has TRBV5-4 and TRBJ2-1; D unresolved. Per the germline V gene, CDR1 is SGHNT and CDR2 is YYREEE (reference sequence). Trimming took off 2 bases at V and 5 bases at J, with 5 bases between the two ends. The CDR3 is made up of 12 amino acids. The CDR3 loop is CASSFTNNEQFF. The CDR3 nucleotides are TGTGCCAGCAGCTTTACCAACAATGAGCAGTTCTTC.

The chain carries TRBV6-5 and TRBJ2-7; 7 nucleotides match TRBD2. V lost 7 bases, J lost 0 bases, and 12 bases stayed unmatched. The CDR3 covers 16 residues. From germline, CDR1 is MNHEY and CDR2 SVGAGI. The CDR3 here is CASTDLADGSSYEQYF. DNA of the CDR3: TGTGCCAGCACTGACCTAGCGGACGGGAGCTCCTACGAGCAGTACTTC.